The rows below give T cell receptor beta chains drawn from one sample of a study of response to subunit inactivated influenza vaccine. Each CDR3 protein is one row after TCRdb ran MiXCR on the RT-PCR reads. The sample consists of under 950,000 distinct CDR3 sequences, 21% of them appearing once. The sample in question was PBMCs from blood, obtained about 5 days after vaccination. Source of these receptors: a man aged 45-65 years who received an inactivated influenza vaccine. The CDR3 runs from the conserved cysteine through the conserved F or W. Each record gives: V gene, D gene, clone size, J gene, CDR3 DNA, CDR3 protein. A D gene is named only where the DNA matches it firmly. Size is stated for part of the rows, as once, few or many counts, or as a class when the clone is expanded.

>TRBV20-1|NA|NA|TRBJ2-5
TGCAGTGCTCCCCTTGTGGGGGTCCAAGAGACCCAGTACTTC
CSAPLVGVQETQYF
>TRBV5-1|NA|NA|TRBJ1-4
TGCGCCAGCAGCTCACAAGGACAGACAAATGAAAAACTGTTTTTT
CASSSQGQTNEKLFF
>TRBV20-1|TRBD1|few|TRBJ1-2
TGCAGTGCGACCACAGGGGGCCGGAGCTACACCTTC
CSATTGGRSYTF
>TRBV7-3|NA|few|TRBJ2-1
TGTGCCAGCAGCCAAAGCGGGACAGATTACAATGAGCAGTTCTTC
CASSQSGTDYNEQFF
>TRBV20-1|TRBD1|few|TRBJ2-5
TGCAGTGCTATACCTACAGGGGAAAGGGAGACCCAGTACTTC
CSAIPTGERETQYF
>TRBV20-1|NA|few|TRBJ2-1
TGCAGTGCTAACCTTTACCAGAATGAGCAGTTCTTC
CSANLYQNEQFF
>TRBV5-1|NA|few|TRBJ1-4
TGCGCCAGCAGCCCTGGACAGACTGCAACTAATGAAAAACTGTTTTTT
CASSPGQTATNEKLFF
>TRBV7-3|TRBD2|NA|TRBJ2-1
TGTGCCAGCAGCTTCGGGACTACTATGAGGGTCAATGAGCAGTTCTTC
CASSFGTTMRVNEQFF
>TRBV28|TRBD1|few|TRBJ2-5
TGTGCCAGCAAGACAGGGGTGGAGGAGACCCAGTACTTC
CASKTGVEETQYF
>TRBV4-3|NA|few|TRBJ1-5
TGCGCCAGCAGCCAGTCCGGAATGGGGAATCAGCCCCAGCATTTT
CASSQSGMGNQPQHF
>TRBV3-1|TRBD2|NA|TRBJ2-7
TGTGCCAGCAGCCAAAAAGGACTAGCCTACGAGCAGTACTTC
CASSQKGLAYEQYF
>TRBV20-1|NA|few|TRBJ2-2
TGCAGTGCTGGACCCAGGGACACCGGGGAGCTGTTTTTT
CSAGPRDTGELFF
>TRBV5-1|NA|many|TRBJ2-1
TGCGCCATTTTCGGGGCTATCGATGAGCAGTTCTTC
CAIFGAIDEQFF
>TRBV20-1|NA|NA|TRBJ2-7
TGCAGTGCTTCACACTCTGTCGGCACCTACGAGCAGTACTTC
CSASHSVGTYEQYF
>TRBV29-1|TRBD2|many|TRBJ2-3
TGCAGCGTCTCTACTCTTGTGGAGGTCCCTAGCGGGGGCGGGACAGATACGCAGTATTTT
CSVSTLVEVPSGGGTDTQYF
>TRBV4-1|NA|NA|TRBJ2-5
TGCGCCAGCAGCCGAAACCAGGGTAGTAAAGAGACCCAGTACTTC
CASSRNQGSKETQYF
>TRBV7-8|NA|NA|TRBJ2-5
TGTGCCAGCAGCTTAGCGTACTCACACGAGACCCAGTACTTC
CASSLAYSHETQYF
>TRBV11-1|NA|NA|TRBJ2-1
TGTGCCAGCAGCTTCGATAGCGCGTCCTACAATGAGCAGTTCTTC
CASSFDSASYNEQFF
>TRBV7-9|NA|many|TRBJ2-2
TGTGCCAGCAGCGTAAGGTTAACCGGGGAGCTGTTTTTT
CASSVRLTGELFF
>TRBV29-1|TRBD1|few|TRBJ2-7
TGCAGCGTGGCCGGGACAGGGGGCTACGAGCAGTACTTC
CSVAGTGGYEQYF
>TRBV12-3/TRBV12-4|TRBD1|NA|TRBJ1-1
TGTGCCAGCAGTTGGGGACAGGGGGGGGGTAATCCTTTCTTT
CASSWGQGGGNPFF
>TRBV24-1|TRBD2|few|TRBJ2-3
TGTGCCACCAGTGATTCGAATAGCGGGAGAGGGCGAGATACGCAGTATTTT
CATSDSNSGRGRDTQYF
>TRBV7-9|TRBD2|few|TRBJ2-1
TGTGCCAGCAGCTCCCCGGGACTAGCGTTTAATGAGCAGTTCTTC
CASSSPGLAFNEQFF
>TRBV5-1|NA|NA|TRBJ2-2
TGCGCCAGCAGCTTAGGAATCGGAGCCGGGGAGCTGTTTTTT
CASSLGIGAGELFF
>TRBV7-2|NA|few|TRBJ2-7
TGTGCCAGCAGCCAAACCGGGTCGGCCACCTACGAGCAGTACTTC
CASSQTGSATYEQYF
>TRBV7-2|NA|NA|TRBJ2-5
TGTGCCAGCAGCTTCTTGTCAGGGAGCCTCCAAGAGACCCAGTACTTC
CASSFLSGSLQETQYF
>TRBV12-3/TRBV12-4|TRBD2|NA|TRBJ2-1
TGTGCCAGCAGTGAGATTGGCGGGGGGAGTGTTGTGAATGAGCAGTTCTTC
CASSEIGGGSVVNEQFF
>TRBV6-2/TRBV6-3|NA|NA|TRBJ2-3
TGTGCCGGGGGGCAGCCCACAGATACGCAGTATTTT
CAGGQPTDTQYF
>TRBV12-3/TRBV12-4|NA|many|TRBJ1-2
TGTGCCAGCAGTTTACCAGGGCATGGCTACACCTTC
CASSLPGHGYTF
>TRBV20-1|TRBD1|NA|TRBJ1-1
TGCAGTGCTCTGGACAGGATGTACACTGAAGCTTTCTTT
CSALDRMYTEAFF
>TRBV13|NA|NA|TRBJ2-7
TGTGCCAGCAGCTTAAAGAGGAGTAGCTCCTACGAGCAGTACTTC
CASSLKRSSSYEQYF
>TRBV11-1|NA|NA|TRBJ1-1
TGTGCCAGCAATGGGGTGTTTTCGAAGGACACTGAAGCTTTCTTT
CASNGVFSKDTEAFF
>TRBV18|NA|NA|TRBJ2-7
TGTGCCAGCTCACCAGATACGAGGGGCGAGCAGTACTTC
CASSPDTRGEQYF
>TRBV27|TRBD2|few|TRBJ2-1
TGTGCCAGCACAAAAGCCGGGACTAGCGGCCCCAATGAGCAGTTCTTC
CASTKAGTSGPNEQFF
>TRBV27|NA|NA|TRBJ2-7
TGTGCCAGCAGTTTGAGTAGAACCTCCTACGAGCAGTACTTC
CASSLSRTSYEQYF
>TRBV7-2|TRBD1|NA|TRBJ2-1
TGTGCCAGCAGCGCACAGGGGAACCCTGGGAATGAGCAGTTCTTC
CASSAQGNPGNEQFF
>TRBV19|NA|once|TRBJ2-7
TGTGCCAGTAGTGACCCGCACTACGAGCAGTACTTC
CASSDPHYEQYF
>TRBV28|TRBD1|many|TRBJ2-1
TGTGCCAGCAGTTCCACGGGACAGGGGAAGGACAATGAGCAGTTCTTC
CASSSTGQGKDNEQFF
>TRBV7-6|NA|few|TRBJ1-1
TGTGCCAGCAGCTTACAACCCCAGACAGTTTTGGGGACTGAAGCTTTCTTT
CASSLQPQTVLGTEAFF
>TRBV5-1|NA|NA|TRBJ2-5
TGCGCCAGCAGATTTTCGACGGGGATCCAAGAGACCCAGTACTTC
CASRFSTGIQETQYF
>TRBV12-3/TRBV12-4|TRBD2|NA|TRBJ2-3
TGTGCCAGCAGAAATAGCGGGGGCGCAGATACGCAGTATTTT
CASRNSGGADTQYF
>TRBV11-2|NA|NA|TRBJ2-1
TGTGCCAGCAGTCAAACGGCCGCTCGAACCTACAATGAGCAGTTCTTC
CASSQTAARTYNEQFF
>TRBV4-2|NA|few|TRBJ2-1
TGTGCCAGCAGCCATGATACGGGACTTTTCTCCTACAATGAGCAGTTCTTC
CASSHDTGLFSYNEQFF
>TRBV15|NA|NA|TRBJ2-6
TGTGCCACCAGCAGAGCCAATTGGGACGTCCTGACTTTC
CATSRANWDVLTF